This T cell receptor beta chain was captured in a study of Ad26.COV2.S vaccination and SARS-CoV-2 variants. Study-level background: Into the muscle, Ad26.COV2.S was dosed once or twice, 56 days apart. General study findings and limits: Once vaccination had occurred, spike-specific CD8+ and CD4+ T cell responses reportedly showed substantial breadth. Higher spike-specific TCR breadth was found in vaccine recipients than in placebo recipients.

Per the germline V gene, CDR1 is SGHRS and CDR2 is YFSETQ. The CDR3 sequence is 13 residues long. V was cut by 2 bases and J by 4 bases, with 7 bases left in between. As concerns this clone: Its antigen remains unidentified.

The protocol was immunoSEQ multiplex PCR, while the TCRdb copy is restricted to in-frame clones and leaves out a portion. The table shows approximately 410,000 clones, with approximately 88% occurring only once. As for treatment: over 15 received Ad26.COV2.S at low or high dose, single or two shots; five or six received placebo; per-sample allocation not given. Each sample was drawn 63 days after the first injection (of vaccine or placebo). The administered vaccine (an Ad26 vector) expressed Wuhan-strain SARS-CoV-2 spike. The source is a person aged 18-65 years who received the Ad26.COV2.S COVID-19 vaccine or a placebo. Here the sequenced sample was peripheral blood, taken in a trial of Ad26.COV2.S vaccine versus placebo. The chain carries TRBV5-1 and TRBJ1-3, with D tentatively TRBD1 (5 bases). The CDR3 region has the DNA TGCGCCAGCAGCTTACGGGACGGAAACACCATATATTTT. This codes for CASSLRDGNTIYF.